The 18 T cell receptor beta chains in this list originate from one sample, sequenced in a study of CD8+ T cells in alopecia areata. After isolation, RNA underwent reverse transcription to generate cDNA as the sequencing template. Libraries were prepared by immunoSEQ multiplex PCR; TCRdb keeps only in-frame clonotypes and omits some of them. The sample contains under 350,000 clones, none of them singletons. The authors sorted pooled cutaneous lymph node cells using CD4, CD8alpha, NKG2D, NKG2ACE and other markers. Sequenced sample: CD4+ T cells sorted from a lymph node. These receptors were taken from a C3H/HeJ mouse with alopecia areata. This strain's MHC haplotype is H2-k.

As for this clone: Genes here carry mouse names. The read is 4 residues too short to cover the CDR3 end, so that end is filled in from the germline J gene. This chain joins TRBV19 and TRBJ1-2, with 8 bases aligning to TRBD1. V shed 5 bases and J 2 bases; nucleotides not matched to a gene: 2. This CDR3 contains 13 residues. Germline V gene lookup returns CDR1 FNHDT and CDR2 SITEND (reference sequence). The CDR3 spells CASRDRENSDYTF. CDR3 DNA (partial): TGTGCCAGCAGGGACAGGGAGAACTCC.

Only a few counts were recorded for this clone. Gene names are mouse gene names. The DNA read from the CDR3 is TGTGCCAGCAGCCAAGACTGGACTGGGGAAGAC. It is translated as CASSQDWTGED. The whole CDR3 is CASSQDWTGEDTQYF. This rearrangement joins TRBV5 to TRBJ2-5, with 9 bases that match TRBD2. The sequenced fragment ends 4 residues before the CDR3 boundary, so the rest is inferred from the germline J gene. The CDR3 covers 15 residues. Germline V gene lookup returns CDR1 LGHNA and CDR2 YNLKQL (reference sequence).

Concerning this clone: Any gene name here is a mouse gene name. The read falls 4 residues short of the CDR3 end, and the missing part is taken from the germline J gene. This chain joins TRBV19 and TRBJ2-3; D possibly corresponds to TRBD2 (6 bases). The V gene lost 3 bases and the J gene lost 2 bases, with 10 bases spanning the gap. The CDR3 covers 14 residues. Germline CDR1 and CDR2: FNHDT and SITEND (reference sequence). The sequenced CDR3 bases are TGTGCCAGCAGTAGGACTGCGAATGCAGAA. Amino acid sequence: CASSRTANAE. In full, the CDR3 is CASSRTANAETLYF.

The sample holds a few counts of this clone. The genes and germline here are from mouse. Read sequence stops 4 residues before the CDR3 end, and the germline J gene provides the missing end. The J gene is TRBJ1-2, the V gene TRBV13-2, with D possibly TRBD1 on 5 matching bases. Per the germline V gene, CDR1 is NNHNN and CDR2 is SYGAGS (reference sequence). V gave up 5 bases and J gave up 4 bases, with 9 bases separating them. The CDR3 is 12 residues long. CDR3 protein: CASGPQGSDYTF. CDR3 DNA (partial): TGTGCCAGCGGCCCGCAGGGCTCC.

Points on this clone: Here the gene names and germline are mouse. Coverage ceases 4 residues before the CDR3 finishes, and the germline J gene fills in the end. Different DNA sequences within this sample yield the same CDR3. The chain couples TRBV19 to TRBJ2-7, with 7 bases identical to TRBD1. The CDR3 extends over 13 amino acids. Germline CDR1 and CDR2: FNHDT and SITEND (reference sequence). The ends lost 1 base at V and 3 bases at J; junction bases unmatched: 1. The CDR3 loop is CASSINRGYEQYF. CDR3 DNA (partial): TGTGCCAGCAGTATAAACAGGGGCTAT.

With regard to this clone: Mouse gene names and germline throughout. The read ends 4 residues early relative to the CDR3; the germline J gene fills the gap. The rearrangement joins TRBV13-1 to TRBJ2-2; no definite D call. Germline CDR1 is NSHNY and CDR2 is SYGAGN. Trimming left V 4 bases short and J 0 bases short, with 4 bases between. The CDR3 extends over 13 amino acids. CDR3 region: CASSTTNTGQLYF. Partial CDR3 DNA: TGTGCCAGCAGTACAACAAACACCGGG.

This clone was observed a handful of times. The genes and germline here are from mouse. The read ends 4 residues before the CDR3 terminus; that terminus is restored from the germline J gene. Distinct nucleotide sequences in the sample also encode this CDR3. V gene TRBV13-3 combines with J gene TRBJ1-2, with TRBD1 identical over 11 bases. CDR3 length: 14 amino acids. The V gene end was trimmed by 4 bases and the J gene end by 2 bases; junction bases not matched to a gene: 1. The V gene's germline CDR1 is NNHDY and CDR2 SYVADS. CDR3 bases read: TGTGCCAGCAGTCGGGACAGGGGGAACTCC. It yields the protein CASSRDRGNS. The entire CDR3 reads CASSRDRGNSDYTF.

This clone has only a few counts. The genes and germline here are from mouse. The read stops 4 residues short of the end of the CDR3; the missing end is completed from the germline J gene. The V gene is TRBV19, the J gene TRBJ1-1, with 8 bases aligning to TRBD1. The germline CDR1 and CDR2 sequences are FNHDT and SITEND (reference sequence). The length of the CDR3 is 14 residues. After removal of 5 bases from V and 2 bases from J, the junction contained 5 bases not matched to a gene. This CDR3 reads CASRDRGLNTEVFF. CDR3 DNA, as far as it was read: TGTGCCAGCAGAGACAGGGGCCTCAACACA.

About this clone itself: The gene symbols are mouse symbols. This CDR3 is CASSRDVGGQAQNTLYF. The sequenced part of the CDR3 DNA is TGTGCTAGCAGTAGAGATGTGGGGGGGCAGGCTCAAAAC. The chain couples TRBV17 to TRBJ2-4, with 9 bases that match TRBD2. Sequencing ends 4 residues short of the CDR3 end; the germline J gene provides the rest. Germline-derived CDR1 and CDR2 are MNHDT and YYDKIL. The CDR3 runs 17 residues. V gave up 0 bases and J gave up 2 bases; unmatched junction bases: 6.

This clone was counted between two and nine times. Mouse gene names apply. The read halts 4 residues ahead of the CDR3 end, with the missing end drawn from the germline J gene. V usage is TRBV13-3 and J usage is TRBJ2-4; tentatively, D is TRBD2 (5 bases). Trimming removed 5 bases at V and 0 bases at J, with 7 bases between. Germline V CDR1 and CDR2: NNHDY, SYVADS. CDR3 length: 13 residues. The CDR3 protein is CASRLASQNTLYF. Incomplete CDR3 DNA: TGTGCCAGCAGACTGGCGAGTCAAAAC.

This clone has more than one count but fewer than ten. Gene names and germline match the mouse. The read terminates 4 residues ahead of where the CDR3 ends, so the germline J gene completes it. The J gene is TRBJ1-2, the V gene TRBV19, with D possibly TRBD1 on 6 matching bases. The CDR3 runs to 14 residues. Trimming took 3 bases from V and 1 from J, leaving 10 bases between them. Per the germline V gene, CDR1 is FNHDT and CDR2 is SITEND (reference sequence). The CDR3 sequence: CASSKQGQNSDYTF. The part of the CDR3 DNA that was read is TGTGCCAGCAGTAAACAGGGACAAAACTCC.

In this sample, this clone turned up a few times. Gene names and germline refer to mouse. From the germline J gene comes the end of the CDR3, since the read stops 4 residues before it. The chain has TRBV5 and TRBJ2-1; a possible D gene is TRBD1 (5 bases). Germline lookup yields CDR1 LGHNA and CDR2 YNLKQL (reference sequence). This CDR3 comprises 14 residues. The part of the CDR3 DNA that was read is TGTGCCAGCAGCCAAGCGCAGGGAGTCCCT. Protein product: CASSQAQGVP. The full CDR3 protein is CASSQAQGVPEQFF.

Comment on this clone: Mouse gene names and germline throughout. Read coverage stops 4 residues before the CDR3 terminus; the germline J gene supplies the remainder. The chain employs TRBV13-3 and TRBJ1-1; 7 nucleotides align to TRBD1. The CDR3 sequence is 12 residues long. CDR1 NNHDY and CDR2 SYVADS come from the germline V gene. The CDR3 sequence: CASSDTGVEVFF. CDR3 DNA (partial): TGTGCCAGCAGTGATACAGGGGTA.

A few counts support this clone. Gene names follow the mouse nomenclature. Read data end 4 residues before the CDR3 end; the end is taken from the germline J gene. The chain combines TRBV5 with TRBJ2-5, with 10 bases lining up with TRBD2. Germline values: CDR1 LGHNA, CDR2 YNLKQL (reference sequence). The CDR3 loop spans 14 amino acids. The CDR3 DNA, read in part, is TGTGCCAGCAGCCGGACTGGGGGAAAAGAC. Translated: CASSRTGGKD. The entire CDR3 sequence reads CASSRTGGKDTQYF.

The sample holds a few counts of this clone. The germline and genes are mouse ones. Read data end 4 residues before the CDR3 end; the end is taken from the germline J gene. The gene calls are TRBV5 and TRBJ1-1, with no clear D. Between the trimmed V and J ends, which lost 3 bases and 3 bases, there was a span of 5 bases. This CDR3 has 12 residues. CDR1 and CDR2 (germline): LGHNA, YNLKQL (reference sequence). Incomplete CDR3 DNA: TGTGCCAGCAGCCACCAGCACACA. This encodes CASSHQHT. The whole CDR3 sequence is CASSHQHTEVFF.

This clone has more than one count but fewer than ten. The gene symbols are mouse symbols. Read sequence stops 4 residues before the CDR3 end, and the germline J gene provides the missing end. V is TRBV13-3 and J is TRBJ2-2; tentative D call: TRBD2 (7 bases). The germline CDR1 and CDR2 sequences are NNHDY and SYVADS. V lost 2 bases and J lost 0, with 8 bases in between. The CDR3 sequence is 15 residues long. The sequenced part of the CDR3 DNA is TGTGCCAGCAGTGAGGGGGGCGCAAACACCGGG. Translation: CASSEGGANTG. In full, the CDR3 is CASSEGGANTGQLYF. Looking up the rest from reference TRBV13-3 and TRBJ2-2 gives the full variable domain: EAAVTQSPRSKVAVTGGKVTLSCHQTNNHDYMYWYRQDTGHGLRLIHYSYVADSTEKGDIPDGYKASRPSQENFSLILELASLSQTAVYFCASSEGGANTGQLYFGEGSKLTVL.

On this clone itself: Gene names and germline refer to mouse. With the read ending 4 residues before the CDR3 end, the germline J gene is used to fill in that end. This sequence joins TRBV3 and TRBJ2-5, with 10 bases lining up with TRBD2. The J segment lost 0 bases and the V segment lost 0 bases, leaving 6 bases of the junction unmatched. Germline V CDR1 and CDR2: SNHLY, FYNGKV (reference sequence). There are 18 residues in the CDR3. The CDR3: CASSLAKLGGFNQDTQYF. The sequenced part of the CDR3 DNA is TGTGCCAGCAGCTTAGCGAAACTGGGGGGGTTTAACCAAGAC.

With regard to this clone: All gene names here are mouse names. The CDR3 end falls 4 residues outside the read, so it is completed with the germline J gene. This chain uses TRBV19 with TRBJ2-2, with 9 nucleotides matching TRBD1. Losses at the gene ends were 7 bases for V and 4 bases for J; bases not matched to a gene: 5. The germline gives CDR1 FNHDT, CDR2 SITEND (reference sequence). CDR3 size: 14 residues. The CDR3 bases that were read are TGTGCCAGCGGTGGACAGGGGACCACCGGG. It yields the protein CASGGQGTTG. The whole CDR3 region reads CASGGQGTTGQLYF.